This entry lists 19 T cell receptor beta chains sequenced from one sample in a study of T-cell memory formation after mild COVID-19. TCRdb itself ran the 5' RACE reads through MiXCR, one entry per CDR3 protein. The sample lists under 450,000 distinct CDR3 sequences; less than 25% were seen once. Sequenced: PBMCs or a T cell subset sorted from them (not recorded which). Receptor source: an adult woman who had mild COVID-19 (a few samples of this study predate the infection). Cell type and time point are not known.

CDR3 in DNA: TGTGCCAGCAGCAAAGAGGCGGCAGGAAAGTCACCCCTCCACTTT. This sequence encodes CASSKEAAGKSPLHF. V gene TRBV21-1 combines with J gene TRBJ1-6. TRBV21-1 is a known pseudogene. This CDR3 spans 15 amino acids.

This clonotype has a handful of counts. The chain employs TRBV3-1 and TRBJ2-5; 7 bases map to TRBD2. The CDR3 length is 15 residues. Germline CDR1 is LGHDT and CDR2 is YNNKEL (reference sequence). Losses at the gene ends were 4 bases for V and 7 bases for J; bases not matched to a gene: 12. This CDR3 reads CASSLTSDQSGTQYF. CDR3 sequence (DNA): TGTGCCAGCAGCCTTACTAGCGACCAATCGGGGACCCAGTACTTC.

The gene calls are TRBV11-2 and TRBJ2-1; 7 positions match TRBD2. Germline assignment: CDR1 SGHAT and CDR2 FQNNGV. With V trimmed by 4 bases and J by 2 bases, 5 bases remained unmatched. CDR3 length: 15 amino acids. CDR3 sequence (DNA): TGTGCCAGCAGCTGGGACGGGGGGACCTACAATGAGCAGTTCTTC. This translates into CASSWDGGTYNEQFF.

In this sample, this clonotype turned up a few times. The rearrangement uses TRBV6-2 or TRBV6-3 and TRBJ2-2; D is perhaps TRBD1 (7 bases). The CDR3 is 18 amino acids. In germline, CDR1 is MNHEY, CDR2 SVGEGT. V lost 5 bases, J lost 4 bases, and 23 bases lay in between. This CDR3 is CASSHTKTTGRSTGELFF. Written as DNA, the CDR3 is TGTGCCAGCAGTCACACGAAGACGACAGGGAGGAGCACCGGGGAGCTGTTTTTT.

V usage is TRBV5-1 and J usage is TRBJ2-1; 9 bases are a match to TRBD2. After removal of 3 bases from V and 5 bases from J, the junction contained 6 bases not matched to a gene. The germline V gene encodes CDR1 SGHRS and CDR2 YFSETQ. The CDR3 length is 15 residues. CDR3 DNA sequence: TGCGCCAGCAGCTCCGCAGCGGGGGGCAACAATGAGCAGTTCTTC. This codes for CASSSAAGGNNEQFF.

This clonotype showed up just a few times. CDR3 residues: CASSYPDSGEQYF. The CDR3 coding sequence is TGTGCCAGCAGTTACCCGGACAGTGGCGAGCAGTACTTC. V is TRBV6-6 and J is TRBJ2-7; a weak D match, TRBD1 (6 bases). V shed 2 bases and J shed 6 bases, with 11 bases lying between them. The CDR3 sequence is 13 residues long. Germline V gene lookup returns CDR1 MNHNY and CDR2 SVGAGI (reference sequence).

A few counts support this clonotype. The chain is built from TRBV7-2 and TRBJ2-2; no clear D. The CDR3 is 11 amino acids. Trimming removed 1 base at V and 13 bases at J, with 7 bases between. The germline V gene has CDR1 SGHTA and CDR2 FQGNSA. This CDR3 reads CASSLVAGLFF. The CDR3, as DNA: TGTGCCAGCAGCTTAGTCGCCGGGCTGTTTTTT.

CDR3 DNA: TGTGCCTGGACCAGAAAGACAGAGCCTTATGGCTACACCTTC. Translating it yields CAWTRKTEPYGYTF. The chain is built from TRBV30 and TRBJ1-2, with D perhaps matching TRBD1 (5 bases). Germline CDR1 GTSNPN, CDR2 SVGIG (reference sequence). Trimming removed 4 bases from V and 5 bases from J, with 17 bases in between. The CDR3 consists of 14 residues.

V gene TRBV29-1 combines with J gene TRBJ2-7, with D perhaps matching TRBD1 (6 bases). From germline, CDR1 is SQVTM and CDR2 ANQGSEA. The CDR3 is 12 amino acids. V lost 2 bases and J 2 bases, leaving 7 bases between the germline ends. CDR3 residues: CSVEQGPYEQYF. The CDR3 DNA sequence: TGCAGCGTTGAACAGGGGCCCTACGAGCAGTACTTC.

V usage is TRBV6-2 or TRBV6-3 and J usage is TRBJ2-3; 7 positions agree with TRBD1. V dropped 4 bases and J dropped 6; count of bases not matched to a gene: 13. The CDR3 has 16 residues. Germline CDR1 and CDR2: MNHEY and SVGEGT. CDR3 amino acids: CASSSRTGTVEDTQYF. The CDR3 nucleotides are TGTGCCAGCAGTTCCCGGACAGGCACCGTTGAGGATACGCAGTATTTT.

This clonotype was counted a few times. The chain employs TRBV24-1 and TRBJ2-2; D is uncertain. Germline V lookup: CDR1 KGHDR, CDR2 SFDVKD. Trimming cost V 9 bases and J 4 bases, with 23 bases left between them. The CDR3 is 17 amino acids. The CDR3 loop reads CATCGLKDGTLTGELFF. The DNA of the CDR3 is TGTGCCACCTGCGGTCTAAAAGATGGTACCCTCACCGGGGAGCTGTTTTTT.

This clonotype was detected many times. The DNA for the CDR3 is TGTGCCAGCAGCTTAGTAGCCAGTAGCACAGATACGCAGTATTTT. It specifies CASSLVASSTDTQYF. V gene TRBV7-8 combines with J gene TRBJ2-3; no definite D call. This CDR3 is 15 amino acids long. The germline V and J ends were trimmed by 1 base and 0 bases, with 8 bases remaining between them. Germline V gene sequence: CDR1 SGHVS, CDR2 FQNEAQ.

This clonotype was detected many times. CDR3 coding DNA: TGTGCCAGCAGCGTTACAGCTCGGACAGGACATGGCAATGAGCAGTTCTTC. It translates to CASSVTARTGHGNEQFF. This chain links TRBV9 with TRBJ2-1, with 7 bases lining up with TRBD1. This CDR3 has 17 amino acids. CDR1 is SGDLS and CDR2 is YYNGEE in the germline V gene. V was pared by 2 bases and J by 6 bases, with 14 bases of the junction left unmatched. Drawing the rest from reference TRBV9 and TRBJ2-1, the complete variable domain is DSGVTQTPKHLITATGQRVTLRCSPRSGDLSVYWYQQSLDQGLQFLIQYYNGEERAKGNILERFSAQQFPDLHSELNLSSLELGDSALYFCASSVTARTGHGNEQFFGPGTRLTVL.

V gene TRBV4-3 combines with J gene TRBJ2-7, with D perhaps TRBD1 (6 bases). V was pared by 0 bases and J by 2 bases, with 14 bases between. This CDR3 has 16 residues. The germline V gene has CDR1 LGHNA and CDR2 YSLEER. The CDR3 DNA reads as TGCGCCAGCAGCCAAGATCTCGACCAGGGGACCTACGAGCAGTACTTC. Its protein product is CASSQDLDQGTYEQYF.

The V call is TRBV5-4, the J call TRBJ1-2; 10 bases align to TRBD1. The germline CDR1 and CDR2 sequences are SGHNT and YYREEE (reference sequence). V lost 4 bases to trimming and J lost 2 bases; unmatched junction nucleotides: 5. This CDR3 region has 15 residues. The CDR3 DNA reads TGTGCCAGCAGCCTGTGGGACAGGGGAAACTATGGCTACACCTTC. Residues: CASSLWDRGNYGYTF. The variable domain in full, with the rest retrieved from reference TRBV5-4 and TRBJ1-2, is ETGVTQSPTHLIKTRGQQVTLRCSSQSGHNTVSWYQQALGQGPQFIFQYYREEENGRGNFPPRFSGLQFPNYSSELNVNALELDDSALYLCASSLWDRGNYGYTFGSGTRLTVV.

This chain joins TRBV29-1 and TRBJ1-1, with D possibly TRBD1 on 5 matching bases. Germline V gene lookup returns CDR1 SQVTM and CDR2 ANQGSEA. CDR3 length: 14 residues. V was pared by 3 bases and J by 10 bases, with 21 bases between. The CDR3 region is CSVESAGNEIGAFF. In nucleotides, the CDR3 is TGCAGCGTTGAGTCTGCAGGGAATGAGATAGGAGCTTTCTTT. Full variable domain (missing parts from reference TRBV29-1 and TRBJ1-1): SAVISQKPSRDICQRGTSLTIQCQVDSQVTMMFWYRQQPGQSLTLIATANQGSEATYESGFVIDKFPISRPNLTFSTLTVSNMSPEDSSIYLCSVESAGNEIGAFFGQGTRLTVV.

This clonotype was recorded a few times. The chain carries TRBV5-1 and TRBJ1-1, with unresolved D. This CDR3 contains 13 residues. The V end lost 2 bases, the J end lost 3 bases, and 8 bases lay between the germline ends. CDR1 is SGHRS and CDR2 is YFSETQ in the germline V gene. The CDR3 is CASSFSTDTEAFF. The CDR3 coding sequence is TGCGCCAGCAGCTTTTCTACGGACACTGAAGCTTTCTTT.

This chain connects TRBV6-5 to TRBJ2-5, with D unclear. Germline V gives CDR1 MNHEY, CDR2 SVGAGI. V was clipped by 0 bases and J by 2 bases, with 7 bases between them. The CDR3 runs to 14 residues. The DNA for the CDR3 is TGTGCCAGCAGTTACTCGAACAAGCAAGAGACCCAGTACTTC. Its protein product is CASSYSNKQETQYF.

This clonotype was counted a few times. The rearrangement joins TRBV7-2 to TRBJ1-2; D unclear. The CDR3 contains 15 residues. The germline V gene encodes CDR1 SGHTA and CDR2 FQGNSA. V was shortened by 5 bases and J by 4 bases, with 17 bases between the two germline ends. CDR3 protein: CASSPGWAGTYGYTF. CDR3 nucleotide sequence: TGTGCCAGCAGCCCGGGGTGGGCAGGCACCTATGGCTACACCTTC.